The clone carrying this T cell receptor (beta chain) appeared many times. Its antigen remains unidentified. This sample was taken from a study of T cells after yellow fever vaccination. Study details: Preparation used SMART-Seq v4 Ultra Low Input for the low-cell-number fractions. General study results and limits: High-abundance clonotypes from the bulk population could contaminate FACS-sorted repertoires. A large majority of primary-vaccination clones showed up again after the booster (around 95% CD4, 88% CD8).

Per the germline V gene, CDR1 is SQVTM and CDR2 is ANQGSEA. This CDR3 has 10 residues. The 5'RACE template-switching step produced TCR cDNA and added a universal primer site and UMIs. TCRdb reanalysed the 5' RACE reads using MiXCR and keeps one entry per CDR3 protein. The sample has approximately 140,000 distinct CDR3 sequences, roughly 8% seen once. Sample: CD4+ T cells sorted from PBMCs, taken 5 days after the yellow fever booster vaccination. The chain uses TRBV29-1 and TRBJ2-5; D perhaps matches TRBD1 (5 bases). The origin of this receptor is a man aged 25-45 years who received the YFV17D yellow fever vaccine. CDR3 amino acids: CSYKGETQYF. In DNA form, the CDR3 reads TGCTCCTATAAGGGGGAGACCCAGTACTTC.